A single sample gave rise to the 30 T cell receptor beta chains below, sequenced in a study of T cell responses to AZD1222 COVID-19 vaccine. Measured with immunoSEQ multiplex PCR; TCRdb has only the in-frame clones, and not every one. The table includes approximately 100,000 clones, roughly 85% detected once. The specimen was peripheral blood, collected 28 days after the second AZD1222 dose. The receptor set was obtained from an adult who received the AZD1222 COVID-19 vaccine.

The V gene is TRBV19, the J gene TRBJ1-5, with 7 nucleotides matching TRBD1. Trimming took 2 bases from V and 5 from J; bases not matched to a gene: 15. The CDR3 length is 18 residues. From germline, CDR1 is LNHDA and CDR2 SQIVND (reference sequence). The CDR3 nucleotides read TGTGCCAGTAGTATAATTTTTCCCCCCAACAGGGGTTATCAGCCCCAGCATTTT. Amino acid sequence: CASSIIFPPNRGYQPQHF.

CDR3 sequence (DNA): TGTGCCAGCAGTACAACCACTTTAAATACGCTGATGGACGAGCAGTACTTC. Encoded protein: CASSTTTLNTLMDEQYF. The J gene is TRBJ2-7, the V gene TRBV27; D not certain. Between the trimmed V and J ends, which lost 5 bases and 5 bases, there was a span of 25 bases. Per the germline V gene, CDR1 is MNHEY and CDR2 is SMNVEV (reference sequence). The CDR3 covers 17 residues.

The J gene is TRBJ2-1, the V gene TRBV6-2 or TRBV6-3, with 9 bases aligning to TRBD2. CDR1 and CDR2 (germline): MNHEY, SVGEGT. With V trimmed by 6 bases and J by 8 bases, 20 bases remained unmatched. The CDR3 runs to 18 residues. The CDR3 sequence is CASSPAGLGVAGADEQFF. CDR3 nucleotide sequence: TGTGCCAGCAGCCCTGCCGGGCTCGGGGTAGCGGGAGCGGATGAGCAGTTCTTC.

This rearrangement joins TRBV29-1 to TRBJ1-3; D perhaps matches TRBD1 (5 bases). The CDR3 is 13 residues long. Germline CDR1 reads SQVTM; CDR2 reads ANQGSEA. The germline V and J ends were trimmed by 4 bases and 2 bases, with 9 bases remaining between them. This CDR3 is CSVGQGTGNTIYF. For the CDR3, the DNA is TGCAGCGTTGGTCAGGGTACTGGAAACACCATATATTTT.

The V gene is TRBV19, the J gene TRBJ2-1; tentatively, D is TRBD1 (6 bases). The CDR3 loop spans 16 amino acids. Germline CDR1 is LNHDA and CDR2 is SQIVND (reference sequence). With 5 bases removed from V and 2 bases from J, the gap between germline ends came to 16 bases. The CDR3 spells CASSPQSRTAYNEQFF. The CDR3 region has the DNA TGTGCCAGTAGTCCCCAGTCGCGGACAGCCTACAATGAGCAGTTCTTC.

This clone was detected only a few times. The genes are TRBV2 and TRBJ2-5; D possibly matches TRBD1 or TRBD2 (5 bases each). V was shortened by 10 bases and J by 2 bases, with 14 bases between the two germline ends. CDR1 and CDR2 (germline): SNHLY, FYNNEI. This CDR3 has 13 amino acids. This CDR3 reads CATPGGLQETQYF. The CDR3 DNA reads TGTGCCACTCCTGGGGGTTTACAAGAGACCCAGTACTTC. Full variable domain (remainder filled in from reference TRBV2 and TRBJ2-5): EPEVTQTPSHQVTQMGQEVILRCVPISNHLYFYWYRQILGQKVEFLVSFYNNEISEKSEIFDDQFSVERPDGSNFTLKIRSTKLEDSAMYFCATPGGLQETQYFGPGTRLLVL.

The chain couples TRBV5-1 to TRBJ1-4, with D tentatively TRBD1 (6 bases). Germline-derived CDR1 and CDR2 are SGHRS and YFSETQ. The CDR3 is made up of 13 amino acids. V lost 5 bases and J 7 bases, leaving 12 bases between the germline ends. The CDR3 here is CASRTIGGEKLFF. DNA of the CDR3: TGCGCCAGCAGGACGATAGGGGGTGAAAAACTGTTTTTT.

The rearrangement links TRBV5-4 to TRBJ1-6; 8 nucleotides line up with TRBD1. There are 17 residues in the CDR3. Germline CDR1 and CDR2: SGHNT and YYREEE (reference sequence). The junction had 9 bases not matched to a gene; V was cut back by 7 bases and J by 0 bases. The DNA of the CDR3 is TGTGCCAGCTCTAAAGCAGGGGGCCTCTCCTATAATTCACCCCTCCACTTT. Protein product: CASSKAGGLSYNSPLHF.

This chain uses TRBV5-6 with TRBJ2-2; 7 nucleotides agree with TRBD1. The J segment lost 5 bases and the V segment lost 4 bases, leaving 11 bases of the junction unmatched. The CDR3 length is 16 residues. The germline CDR1 and CDR2 sequences are SGHDT and YYEEEE. CDR3: CASSRDRVGTTGELFF. In DNA, the CDR3 is TGTGCCAGCAGCCGCGACAGGGTTGGAACGACCGGGGAGCTGTTTTTT.

This chain joins TRBV19 and TRBJ1-2; D is uncertain. V lost 7 bases and J 0 bases, leaving 12 bases between the germline ends. This CDR3 is built from 14 residues. Germline V gene lookup returns CDR1 LNHDA and CDR2 SQIVND (reference sequence). CDR3: CASTPGRANYGYTF. The CDR3 coding sequence is TGTGCCAGTACCCCTGGGAGGGCTAACTATGGCTACACCTTC. Full variable domain (rest looked up from reference TRBV19 and TRBJ1-2): DGGITQSPKYLFRKEGQNVTLSCEQNLNHDAMYWYRQDPGQGLRLIYYSQIVNDFQKGDIAEGYSVSREKKESFPLTVTSAQKNPTAFYLCASTPGRANYGYTFGSGTRLTVV.

CDR3 residues: CAITGQYNSPLHF. The CDR3 nucleotides are TGTGCCATCACGGGGCAGTATAATTCACCCCTCCACTTT. J is TRBJ1-6 and V is TRBV10-3; weak D call: TRBD1 (5 bases). V lost 7 bases, J lost 4 bases, and 8 bases lay in between. Germline loops: CDR1 ENHRY, CDR2 SYGVKD. CDR3 length: 13 amino acids.

The chain has TRBV28 and TRBJ1-4, with TRBD1 identical over 7 bases. Germline CDR1 MDHEN, CDR2 SYDVKM. Trimming took 5 bases from V and 5 from J; bases not matched to a gene: 5. This CDR3 contains 14 residues. The CDR3 DNA follows: TGTGCCAGCAGTGAGGCGGGACAGAATGAAAAACTGTTTTTT. This translates into CASSEAGQNEKLFF.

This sequence joins TRBV5-1 and TRBJ1-2, with D perhaps TRBD1 (6 bases). The CDR3 is 15 amino acids. CDR1 SGHRS and CDR2 YFSETQ come from the germline V gene. V gave up 3 bases and J gave up 1 base, with 13 bases separating them. The CDR3 loop is CASSWKGQSNYGYTF. CDR3 bases: TGCGCCAGCAGCTGGAAAGGACAGAGTAACTATGGCTACACCTTC.

The chain carries TRBV11-2 and TRBJ1-2; D unresolved. The CDR3 has 12 residues. Trimming took off 0 bases at V and 8 bases at J, with 7 bases between the two ends. CDR1 SGHAT and CDR2 FQNNGV come from the germline V gene. CDR3 in amino acids: CASSLELEGYTF. CDR3 nucleotide sequence: TGTGCCAGCAGCTTAGAGCTTGAGGGCTACACCTTC.

V usage is TRBV27 and J usage is TRBJ2-7; 7 bases match TRBD1. The trim removed 7 bases at V and 1 base at J, leaving 10 bases unmatched. CDR3 size: 15 residues. The germline CDR1 and CDR2 sequences are MNHEY and SMNVEV (reference sequence). CDR3 in amino acids: CASTPRDSRSYEQYF. The CDR3 nucleotides are TGTGCCAGCACCCCACGGGACAGCCGATCCTACGAGCAGTACTTC.

The V call is TRBV19, the J call TRBJ1-5; D remains ambiguous. CDR3 length equals 17 residues. Per the germline V gene, CDR1 is LNHDA and CDR2 is SQIVND (reference sequence). V lost 3 bases and J lost 2, with 17 bases in between. Here the CDR3 DNA reads TGTGCCAGTAGTATTAAGGTGGCGGAGACACGCAATCAGCCCCAGCATTTT. Its protein is CASSIKVAETRNQPQHF.

J is TRBJ2-5 and V is TRBV27; 8 bases are a match to TRBD2. The CDR3 totals 18 residues. Germline CDR1 and CDR2: MNHEY and SMNVEV (reference sequence). V was clipped by 1 base and J by 5 bases; unmatched bases: 15. The CDR3 here is CASSLFSGAGARGETQYF. The CDR3 DNA sequence: TGTGCCAGCAGTTTATTTTCCGGAGCGGGGGCCCGGGGGGAGACCCAGTACTTC.

There are a few counts of this clone. The rearrangement links TRBV20-1 to TRBJ2-5, with a possible D match to TRBD1 (6 bases). The CDR3 runs 14 residues. V lost 3 bases and J lost 5, with 16 bases in between. Germline CDR1 reads DFQATT; CDR2 reads SNEGSKA (reference sequence). The CDR3 sequence is CSASHGRGAETQYF. CDR3 bases: TGCAGTGCTAGTCATGGCAGGGGAGCGGAGACCCAGTACTTC.

This clone was recorded only once. The rearrangement links TRBV5-4 to TRBJ2-5, with D possibly matching TRBD1 (6 bases). V lost 6 bases to trimming and J lost 1 base, with 13 bases between them. The CDR3 is 14 residues long. Germline V lookup: CDR1 SGHNT, CDR2 YYREEE (reference sequence). The CDR3 DNA reads as TGTGCCAGCACCTCCGGGACACCCCAAGAGACCCAGTACTTC. Protein: CASTSGTPQETQYF.

The gene calls are TRBV19 and TRBJ1-4; TRBD1 matches at 7 bases. The trim removed 4 bases at V and 6 bases at J, leaving 8 bases unmatched. CDR1 and CDR2 from the germline V gene are LNHDA and SQIVND (reference sequence). The CDR3 is made up of 15 amino acids. The CDR3 here is CASSRGTASHEKLFF. The DNA for the CDR3 is TGTGCCAGTAGTAGGGGGACAGCGTCTCATGAAAAACTGTTTTTT.

The rearrangement joins TRBV25-1 to TRBJ1-1; tentative D call: TRBD1 (5 bases). Germline values: CDR1 MGHDK, CDR2 SYGVNS. Trimming removed 8 bases from V and 0 bases from J, with 13 bases in between. The CDR3 is made up of 14 amino acids. In nucleotides, the CDR3 is TGTGCCAGCTCCCTGCCGGGGCTGAACACTGAAGCTTTCTTT. Translated: CASSLPGLNTEAFF.

The chain joins TRBV4-1 to TRBJ2-1; D could derive from TRBD1 or TRBD2 (5 bases each). Between the trimmed V and J ends, which lost 0 bases and 10 bases, there was a span of 16 bases. Germline CDR1 MGHRA, CDR2 YSYEKL. The CDR3 is 15 amino acids. CDR3 region: CASSQDQVGASEQFF. For the CDR3, the DNA is TGCGCCAGCAGCCAAGATCAAGTCGGGGCTAGCGAGCAGTTCTTC.

The chain has TRBV11-2 and TRBJ2-7, with 8 bases fitting TRBD1. This CDR3 has 15 amino acids. CDR1 is SGHAT, CDR2 FQNNGV, per germline. J lost 6 bases, V lost 1 base, and 8 bases had no gene match. The CDR3 region is CASSLVFWGTGEQYF. CDR3 nucleotide sequence: TGTGCCAGCAGCTTAGTGTTCTGGGGGACAGGCGAGCAGTACTTC.

The chain couples TRBV7-2 to TRBJ2-1, with D possibly being TRBD2 (5 bases). The CDR3 is 14 residues long. The V end was cut by 2 bases, the J end by 5 bases, with 10 bases between. Germline CDR1 and CDR2: SGHTA and FQGNSA. CDR3 in amino acids: CASSLPRADNEQFF. DNA of the CDR3: TGTGCCAGCAGCTTACCGCGGGCGGACAATGAGCAGTTCTTC.

The chain is built from TRBV19 and TRBJ2-3, with D possibly being TRBD2 (6 bases). The CDR3 consists of 16 residues. Trimming stripped 5 bases from V and 1 base from J, with 16 bases between. Germline V CDR1 and CDR2: LNHDA, SQIVND (reference sequence). The CDR3 region is CASSRAGGAGTDTQYF. The CDR3 DNA sequence: TGTGCCAGTAGTCGCGCCGGGGGAGCGGGCACAGATACGCAGTATTTT.

The chain employs TRBV5-1 and TRBJ2-2; D gene ambiguous. The CDR3 is made up of 18 amino acids. V shed 4 bases and J shed 0 bases, with 19 bases lying between them. CDR1 is SGHRS and CDR2 is YFSETQ in the germline V gene. CDR3 in amino acids: CASSPLGAGYANTGELFF. Written as DNA, the CDR3 is TGCGCCAGCAGCCCCCTCGGTGCAGGATACGCGAACACCGGGGAGCTGTTTTTT.

Here the CDR3 reads CASSLASTSGYNEQFF. CDR3 DNA: TGTGCCAGCAGCTTAGCCTCGACTAGCGGGTACAATGAGCAGTTCTTC. The chain uses TRBV13 and TRBJ2-1, with 10 positions matching TRBD2. The CDR3 is 16 amino acids. CDR1 is PRHDT, CDR2 FYEKMQ, per germline (reference sequence). Losses at the gene ends were 1 base for V and 4 bases for J; bases not matched to a gene: 4. The whole variable domain, filled in from reference TRBV13 and TRBJ2-1, reads AAGVIQSPRHLIKEKRETATLKCYPIPRHDTVYWYQQGPGQDPQFLISFYEKMQSDKGSIPDRFSAQQFSDYHSELNMSSLELGDSALYFCASSLASTSGYNEQFFGPGTRLTVL.

The V call is TRBV5-4, the J call TRBJ1-4; D is unresolved. The CDR3 is 15 residues long. Germline V gene data show CDR1 as SGHNT and CDR2 as YYREEE (reference sequence). Trimming shortened V by 4 bases and J by 0 bases, and 10 bases separated the two germline ends. The CDR3 protein is CASSPSGATNEKLFF. Here the CDR3 DNA reads TGTGCCAGCAGCCCGTCCGGTGCAACTAATGAAAAACTGTTTTTT.

The rearrangement links TRBV19 to TRBJ2-7; 9 nucleotides line up with TRBD1. The CDR3 loop spans 13 amino acids. V trimming: 8 bases; J trimming: 4 bases; junction bases outside the gene matches: 6. Per germline, CDR1 LNHDA and CDR2 SQIVND (reference sequence). The CDR3 loop reads CASGRDREYEQYF. The CDR3 DNA reads as TGTGCCAGTGGCCGGGACAGGGAGTACGAGCAGTACTTC.

The rearrangement joins TRBV5-4 to TRBJ1-2, with 9 bases that match TRBD1. Looked up from germline, CDR1 is SGHNT and CDR2 is YYREEE (reference sequence). This CDR3 contains 15 residues. V shed 0 bases and J 5 bases; nucleotides not matched to a gene: 5. The CDR3 nucleotides are TGTGCCAGCAGCTTGGAGGGGACAGGGTTTTATGGCTACACCTTC. Residues: CASSLEGTGFYGYTF.